Listed here are 2 T cell receptor beta chains from one sample, sequenced in a study of vaccination effects on CD4 cells after COVID-19. Culturing for 9 to 10 days preceded CD4+ T cell isolation. The protocol was immunoSEQ multiplex PCR, while the TCRdb copy is restricted to in-frame clones and leaves out a portion. The sample lists some 50,000 clones; around 76% were seen once. Their antigens are not known. Source: CD4+ T cells from PBMCs cultured without peptide, taken before COVID-19 vaccination. The receptors derive from a human donor who had a prior SARS-CoV-2 infection.

The chain uses TRBV12-5 and TRBJ2-6; TRBD2 might be the D (5 bases). V was cut by 5 bases and J by 2 bases, with 25 bases left in between. Germline V lookup: CDR1 LGHNT, CDR2 FRNRAP. This CDR3 is built from 20 residues. CDR3 nucleotide sequence: TGTGCTAGTGGTCTCTCCCGTCTGAAAGCGGTGCCCACTGGGGCCAACGTCCTGACTTTC. Translation gives CASGLSRLKAVPTGANVLTF.

This clone appeared a few times. The chain is built from TRBV18 and TRBJ2-5; 11 bases map to TRBD1. V lost 3 bases, J lost 2 bases, and 8 bases stayed unmatched. Germline V lookup: CDR1 KGHSH, CDR2 LQKENI. This CDR3 has 17 residues. CDR3 DNA sequence: TGTGCCAGCTCACCGCGGACAGGGGGCGAGCCTCAAGAGACCCAGTACTTC. Amino acid sequence: CASSPRTGGEPQETQYF. The variable domain in full, completed from reference TRBV18 and TRBJ2-5, reads NAGVMQNPRHLVRRRGQEARLRCSPMKGHSHVYWYRQLPEEGLKFMVYLQKENIIDESGMPKERFSAEFPKEGPSILRIQQVVRGDSAAYFCASSPRTGGEPQETQYFGPGTRLLVL.